A selection of T cell receptor beta chains follows, all from one sample in a study of CD8+ T cells in alopecia areata. The table came from immunoSEQ multiplex PCR; TCRdb's copy has only in-frame clones and leaves some out. The sample lists tens of thousands of clones; about two thirds were seen once. What was sequenced was NKG2D-high CD8+ T cells sorted from blood. The receptors derive from a human donor with alopecia areata. Each CDR3 is given with its conserved first and last residue. Each record gives: J gene, V gene, D gene, clone size, CDR3 DNA, CDR3 protein. D genes are given only for firm matches. Clone size is not always given. Where it is, it says once, few, many or a class for expanded clones.

j_call: TRBJ2-5
v_call: TRBV27
d_call: TRBD2
clone_size: NA
cdr3_nt: TGTGCCAGCAGCGGCGGGGGGGCCTTTGAGGAGACCCAGTACTTC
cdr3_aa: CASSGGGAFEETQYF

j_call: TRBJ2-5
v_call: TRBV7-2
d_call: NA
clone_size: few
cdr3_nt: TGTGCCAGCAGCTTACCGCCAGGAGATGAAGAGACCCAGTACTTC
cdr3_aa: CASSLPPGDEETQYF

j_call: TRBJ2-7
v_call: TRBV9
d_call: NA
clone_size: once
cdr3_nt: TGTGCCAGCAGCGTAGGGGGTTCCCATTCCTACGAGCAGTACTTC
cdr3_aa: CASSVGGSHSYEQYF

j_call: TRBJ2-1
v_call: TRBV29-1
d_call: TRBD2
clone_size: few
cdr3_nt: TGCAGCGTTGATGGCCTAGCGGGGGGTAGAGGCGATGAGCAGTTCTTC
cdr3_aa: CSVDGLAGGRGDEQFF

j_call: TRBJ2-7
v_call: TRBV7-9
d_call: NA
clone_size: NA
cdr3_nt: TGTGCCAGCAGCCCCGACAACTACGAGCAGTACTTC
cdr3_aa: CASSPDNYEQYF

j_call: TRBJ1-6
v_call: TRBV5-1
d_call: TRBD1
clone_size: NA
cdr3_nt: TGCGCCAGCAGCCCCGGACAGGGGCGCAATTCACCCCTCCACTTT
cdr3_aa: CASSPGQGRNSPLHF

j_call: TRBJ2-5
v_call: TRBV10-3
d_call: NA
clone_size: NA
cdr3_nt: TGTGCCATCAGTCAGGACAAACAAGAGACCCAGTACTTC
cdr3_aa: CAISQDKQETQYF

j_call: TRBJ2-1
v_call: TRBV11-2
d_call: NA
clone_size: once
cdr3_nt: TGTGCCAGCAGCGTCGGGACAAAGGGCTACAATGAGCAGTTCTTC
cdr3_aa: CASSVGTKGYNEQFF

j_call: TRBJ2-2
v_call: TRBV28
d_call: NA
clone_size: NA
cdr3_nt: TGTGCCAGCAGAGCCGGGCTTTACGCGAACACCGGGGAGCTGTTTTTT
cdr3_aa: CASRAGLYANTGELFF

j_call: TRBJ2-4
v_call: TRBV7-9
d_call: NA
clone_size: NA
cdr3_nt: TGTGCCAGCAGCTTAGCGTTGGCAGGGGAAAACATTCAGTACTTC
cdr3_aa: CASSLALAGENIQYF

j_call: TRBJ2-1
v_call: TRBV5-4
d_call: NA
clone_size: NA
cdr3_nt: TGTGCCAGCAGCTTGGATCCGGGTTACAATGAGCAGTTCTTC
cdr3_aa: CASSLDPGYNEQFF

j_call: TRBJ2-1
v_call: TRBV30
d_call: NA
clone_size: NA
cdr3_nt: TGTGCCTGGCGAGACAGGACCTCCTACAATGAGCAGTTCTTC
cdr3_aa: CAWRDRTSYNEQFF

j_call: TRBJ1-1
v_call: TRBV19
d_call: NA
clone_size: NA
cdr3_nt: TGTGCCAGTAGTATTGGACTGAGAGAAGCTTTCTTT
cdr3_aa: CASSIGLREAFF

j_call: TRBJ2-1
v_call: TRBV7-9
d_call: NA
clone_size: NA
cdr3_nt: TGTGCCAGCAGCTTACCGTCCACTAATGAGCAGTTCTTC
cdr3_aa: CASSLPSTNEQFF

j_call: TRBJ2-3
v_call: TRBV4-1
d_call: NA
clone_size: NA
cdr3_nt: TGCGCCAGCAGCCCCCGATTGCGCACAGATACGCAGTATTTT
cdr3_aa: CASSPRLRTDTQYF

j_call: TRBJ2-5
v_call: TRBV6-5
d_call: TRBD1
clone_size: NA
cdr3_nt: TGTGCCAGCAGGACAGGGGTGGAGACCCAGTACTTC
cdr3_aa: CASRTGVETQYF

j_call: TRBJ2-7
v_call: TRBV13
d_call: NA
clone_size: NA
cdr3_nt: TGTGCCAGCAGCCTCCCTGCGTTCTCCGAGCAGTACTTC
cdr3_aa: CASSLPAFSEQYF

j_call: TRBJ1-6
v_call: TRBV27
d_call: TRBD1
clone_size: NA
cdr3_nt: TGTGCCAGCAGTTTGTACCGGGACAGGGTTTATTCACCCCTCCACTTT
cdr3_aa: CASSLYRDRVYSPLHF

j_call: TRBJ2-1
v_call: TRBV29-1
d_call: NA
clone_size: few
cdr3_nt: TGCAGCGTTGTAGGTCGGAACTCCTCCTACAATGAGCAGTTCTTC
cdr3_aa: CSVVGRNSSYNEQFF

j_call: TRBJ2-3
v_call: TRBV14
d_call: TRBD2
clone_size: few
cdr3_nt: TGTGCCAGCAGAGTAGAGGCGGGAGTAAGAACAGATACGCAGTATTTT
cdr3_aa: CASRVEAGVRTDTQYF

j_call: TRBJ1-2
v_call: TRBV6-5
d_call: TRBD1
clone_size: NA
cdr3_nt: TGTGCCAGCACTCGACAGGGTGTCCGGTATGGCTACACCTTC
cdr3_aa: CASTRQGVRYGYTF

j_call: TRBJ2-1
v_call: TRBV6-5
d_call: NA
clone_size: NA
cdr3_nt: TGTGCCAGCAGTCCCACGGCGTCTCACAATGAGCAGTTCTTC
cdr3_aa: CASSPTASHNEQFF

j_call: TRBJ2-1
v_call: TRBV29-1
d_call: TRBD1
clone_size: few
cdr3_nt: TGCAGCGCTGTACAGGGGCCCGAGCAGTTCTTC
cdr3_aa: CSAVQGPEQFF

j_call: TRBJ1-1
v_call: TRBV5-4
d_call: TRBD1
clone_size: NA
cdr3_nt: TGCTCCGTGGCCCAGGGGGCGACTGAAGCTTTCTTT
cdr3_aa: CSVAQGATEAFF

j_call: TRBJ2-7
v_call: TRBV19
d_call: TRBD1
clone_size: NA
cdr3_nt: TGTGCCAGTAGTATAGCTTGGGACAGCTACGAGCAGTACTTC
cdr3_aa: CASSIAWDSYEQYF

j_call: TRBJ2-5
v_call: TRBV5-4
d_call: NA
clone_size: NA
cdr3_nt: TGTGCCAGCAGCTTGTTTGAGACGGGCCGAGAGACCCAGTACTTC
cdr3_aa: CASSLFETGRETQYF

j_call: TRBJ1-4
v_call: TRBV4-1
d_call: NA
clone_size: NA
cdr3_nt: TGCGCCAGCAGCCAAGATCCCGACCCTGGGGAAAAACTGTTTTTT
cdr3_aa: CASSQDPDPGEKLFF

j_call: TRBJ1-1
v_call: TRBV7-2
d_call: NA
clone_size: NA
cdr3_nt: TGTGCCAGCAGCTTAATAAGGGGGAACACTGAAGCTTTCTTT
cdr3_aa: CASSLIRGNTEAFF

j_call: TRBJ2-7
v_call: TRBV27
d_call: TRBD1
clone_size: NA
cdr3_nt: TGTGCCAGCAGTTTAACCGACAGGGTTGAATCCTACGAGCAGTACTTC
cdr3_aa: CASSLTDRVESYEQYF

j_call: TRBJ2-3
v_call: TRBV5-1
d_call: NA
clone_size: NA
cdr3_nt: TGCGCCAGCAGAAAAAAGGAAGATACGCAGTATTTT
cdr3_aa: CASRKKEDTQYF

j_call: TRBJ2-7
v_call: TRBV4-1
d_call: NA
clone_size: NA
cdr3_nt: TGCGCCAGCAGCCAAGAGTTTGCCTACGAGCAGTACTTC
cdr3_aa: CASSQEFAYEQYF

j_call: TRBJ2-7
v_call: TRBV5-6
d_call: TRBD1
clone_size: NA
cdr3_nt: TGTGCCAGCAGCCCATTGACAGGGAATGAGCAGTACTTC
cdr3_aa: CASSPLTGNEQYF

j_call: TRBJ1-5
v_call: TRBV6-6
d_call: NA
clone_size: NA
cdr3_nt: TGTGCCAGCAGTTTCGGCAGGGTTGATCAGCCCCAGCATTTT
cdr3_aa: CASSFGRVDQPQHF

j_call: TRBJ2-1
v_call: TRBV27
d_call: TRBD2
clone_size: once
cdr3_nt: TGTGCCAGCACCCTACTAGCGGGGAACTCCTACAATGAGCAGTTCTTC
cdr3_aa: CASTLLAGNSYNEQFF

j_call: TRBJ2-1
v_call: TRBV7-9
d_call: TRBD2
clone_size: NA
cdr3_nt: TGTGCCAGCAGCTTGAAGCGGGGGGCCCTGGATGAGCAGTTCTTC
cdr3_aa: CASSLKRGALDEQFF

j_call: TRBJ2-1
v_call: TRBV9
d_call: NA
clone_size: NA
cdr3_nt: TGTGCCAGCAGCGCCCAATTCGATGAGCAGTTCTTC
cdr3_aa: CASSAQFDEQFF

j_call: TRBJ2-1
v_call: TRBV29-1
d_call: NA
clone_size: NA
cdr3_nt: TGCAGCGTTGAAGATCTCGATGAGGTGGTTAGCTCCTACAATGAGCAGTTCTTC
cdr3_aa: CSVEDLDEVVSSYNEQFF

j_call: TRBJ2-7
v_call: TRBV7-8
d_call: NA
clone_size: NA
cdr3_nt: TGTGCCAGCAGCTTAGAGTATGGGGGAGGATACGAGCAGTACTTC
cdr3_aa: CASSLEYGGGYEQYF

j_call: TRBJ2-3
v_call: TRBV6-5
d_call: NA
clone_size: NA
cdr3_nt: TGTGCCAGCAGTTACTTCCAAGGGTATACGCAGTATTTT
cdr3_aa: CASSYFQGYTQYF

j_call: TRBJ2-5
v_call: TRBV6-5
d_call: TRBD2
clone_size: few
cdr3_nt: TGTGCCAGCAGCAAAGGAAGCGGGGGAGAGACCCAGTACTTC
cdr3_aa: CASSKGSGGETQYF

j_call: TRBJ1-2
v_call: TRBV27
d_call: TRBD1
clone_size: NA
cdr3_nt: TGTGCCAGCAGTTCATTACAGGGGCACGCTGCTTTAAACTATGGCTACACCTTC
cdr3_aa: CASSSLQGHAALNYGYTF

j_call: TRBJ2-1
v_call: TRBV4-1
d_call: TRBD2
clone_size: few
cdr3_nt: TGCGCCAGCAGTCCGAGACTAGCGGGAGTGCAGGAGCAGTTCTTC
cdr3_aa: CASSPRLAGVQEQFF

j_call: TRBJ2-7
v_call: TRBV29-1
d_call: TRBD1
clone_size: NA
cdr3_nt: TGCAGCGTTGAAGGGTCCACAGGGGGCTTCGACGAGCAGTACTTC
cdr3_aa: CSVEGSTGGFDEQYF

j_call: TRBJ2-3
v_call: TRBV2
d_call: NA
clone_size: NA
cdr3_nt: TGTGCCAGCATCACGGGGCAAAGCACAGATACGCAGTATTTT
cdr3_aa: CASITGQSTDTQYF

j_call: TRBJ2-6
v_call: TRBV19
d_call: NA
clone_size: NA
cdr3_nt: TGTGCCAGTCAGACTGGGGCCAACGTCCTGACTTTC
cdr3_aa: CASQTGANVLTF

j_call: TRBJ1-5
v_call: TRBV6-6
d_call: NA
clone_size: NA
cdr3_nt: TGTGCCAGCAATCCGGGTTCGGCTCAGCCCCAGCATTTT
cdr3_aa: CASNPGSAQPQHF

j_call: TRBJ2-7
v_call: TRBV19
d_call: NA
clone_size: NA
cdr3_nt: TGTGCCAGTAGTCTTGGCAACGAGCAGTACTTC
cdr3_aa: CASSLGNEQYF

j_call: TRBJ2-7
v_call: TRBV4-1
d_call: NA
clone_size: NA
cdr3_nt: TGCGCCAGCAGCCCGTTAGGGGCAGACTACGAGCAGTACTTC
cdr3_aa: CASSPLGADYEQYF

j_call: TRBJ2-1
v_call: TRBV6-1
d_call: TRBD2
clone_size: NA
cdr3_nt: TGTGCCAGCAGTGAAGGGTTCGGGGGGGATTTGTTCAATGAGCAGTTCTTC
cdr3_aa: CASSEGFGGDLFNEQFF

j_call: TRBJ2-1
v_call: TRBV29-1
d_call: TRBD1
clone_size: NA
cdr3_nt: TGCAGCGTCGGACAGGGTTTTTACAATGAGCAGTTCTTC
cdr3_aa: CSVGQGFYNEQFF

j_call: TRBJ2-1
v_call: TRBV29-1
d_call: TRBD2
clone_size: NA
cdr3_nt: TGCAGCGGAACCGGACTAGCCGGCAATGAGCAGTTCTTC
cdr3_aa: CSGTGLAGNEQFF

j_call: TRBJ2-3
v_call: TRBV15
d_call: NA
clone_size: NA
cdr3_nt: TGTGCCACCAGCAACCCCCATGCTAGCGCCCCAGATACGCAGTATTTT
cdr3_aa: CATSNPHASAPDTQYF

j_call: TRBJ2-5
v_call: TRBV30
d_call: NA
clone_size: NA
cdr3_nt: TGTGCCTGGAGTGGGTCAAACCAAGAGACCCAGTACTTC
cdr3_aa: CAWSGSNQETQYF

j_call: TRBJ2-7
v_call: TRBV19
d_call: NA
clone_size: NA
cdr3_nt: TGTGCCAGTAGCCAGGGTCTCTACGAGCAGTACTTC
cdr3_aa: CASSQGLYEQYF

j_call: TRBJ2-1
v_call: TRBV14
d_call: TRBD1
clone_size: NA
cdr3_nt: TGTGCCAGCAGCTTACGACAGGGAAGTGGTCGGCCGAGGTTCTTC
cdr3_aa: CASSLRQGSGRPRFF

j_call: TRBJ2-3
v_call: TRBV4-1
d_call: NA
clone_size: once
cdr3_nt: TGCGCCAGCAGCCAAGCAGACCTCAGCACAGATACGCAGTATTTT
cdr3_aa: CASSQADLSTDTQYF

j_call: TRBJ1-4
v_call: TRBV5-1
d_call: NA
clone_size: once
cdr3_nt: TGCGCCAGCAGCTTGCTCGCTAATGAAAAACTGTTTTTT
cdr3_aa: CASSLLANEKLFF

j_call: TRBJ2-2
v_call: TRBV11-2
d_call: TRBD2
clone_size: NA
cdr3_nt: TGTGCCAGCAGCTTGCTAGCGGGAAACCCCGGGGAGCTGTTTTTT
cdr3_aa: CASSLLAGNPGELFF

j_call: TRBJ2-7
v_call: TRBV28
d_call: NA
clone_size: once
cdr3_nt: TGTGCCAGCAGTCTCCCCGGGAGACCCTACGAGCAGTACTTC
cdr3_aa: CASSLPGRPYEQYF

j_call: TRBJ2-1
v_call: TRBV7-7
d_call: TRBD2
clone_size: NA
cdr3_nt: TGTGCTAGCAGCCCCCGCAAGGTTAGCGGGGGGCCCAGCTCCTACAATGAGCAGTTCTTC
cdr3_aa: CASSPRKVSGGPSSYNEQFF